The present T cell receptor beta chain was sequenced within a study of CXCR3-negative and CXCR3-positive naive CD8 T cells. Turning to the study itself: The total count of TRB reads reached about 135 million, and each library contributed about 1.5 +/- 0.3 million. Study-wide points: Memory CD8+ T cell repertoires were far less diverse than both naive subsets.

Note on this clonotype: The target antigen is unknown.

5' RACE that incorporated UMI labels was used to prepare the TRB cDNA libraries. TCRdb derives one entry per CDR3 protein from the 5' RACE reads, leaving out DNA. The sample table includes approximately 38,000 distinct CDR3 sequences. Triplicate approximately 300,000-cell sorts were made of each CD8+ T cell subset. The CDR3 has 16 residues. CDR1 SQVTM and CDR2 ANQGSEA come from the germline V gene. The rearrangement uses TRBV29-1 and TRBJ2-5; TCRdb calls TRBD2, which cannot be checked without DNA. Sequenced material: memory CD8+ T cells from blood. This TCR derives from a human donor in good health. Some clones in this sample may be carry-over from other donors' samples. The chain's CDR3 is CSVETGLGFEGETQYF. The full variable domain, with the rest looked up from reference TRBV29-1 and TRBJ2-5, is SAVISQKPSRDICQRGTSLTIQCQVDSQVTMMFWYRQQPGQSLTLIATANQGSEATYESGFVIDKFPISRPNLTFSTLTVSNMSPEDSSIYLCSVETGLGFEGETQYFGPGTRLLVL.